This T cell receptor beta chain was sequenced in a study of regulatory T cells in long-lasting Graves disease. Findings of the study overall: Persistent Graves' patients had lower TCR diversity than newly diagnosed ones.

Time point in this sample: persistent/refractory GD, antithyroid drugs over 5 years with positive TRAb. From PBMCs, RNA was extracted and then used to make the TCR library. All patients originated from an endocrinology department located in Xi'an, China. CDR3-region Arm-PCR and iRepertoire HTBI primers produced the TCR beta libraries. Using its own MiXCR run on the multiplex PCR reads, TCRdb lists one record per CDR3 protein. In the table there are roughly 490,000 distinct CDR3 sequences, under 25% of which are singletons. V shed 2 bases and J shed 5 bases, with 16 bases lying between them. CDR1 SGDLS and CDR2 YYNGEE come from the germline V gene. The CDR3 sequence is 15 residues long. This clonotype was detected ten times or more. As yet, its antigen is unknown.

This specimen consisted of peripheral blood mononuclear cells (PBMCs), obtained when the disease was refractory, from a patient treated with antithyroid drugs. J is TRBJ2-5 and V is TRBV9; D not certain. The clonotype comes from a female donor with Graves disease. The CDR3 coding sequence is TGTGCCAGCAGCGTCCACGCCGTAGGTTCGGAGACCCAGTACTTC. Amino acid sequence: CASSVHAVGSETQYF.